The source of this TCR beta chain is a study of cytomegalovirus exposure and HLA in healthy donors. Whole-study findings and limits: Rates of TCR association differed by HLA locus in a later analysis, with DRB1 highest and HLA-C lowest.

Vbeta (60) and Jbeta (13) primers were used in the PCR. TCRdb keeps only in-frame clones here, not all; method: immunoSEQ multiplex PCR. The sample carries under 85,000 clones, around 79% recorded once. Details on this clone: Its antigen is unknown.

Germline V gene sequence: CDR1 SGHAT, CDR2 FQDESV (reference sequence). This CDR3 region has 14 residues. V lost 1 base to trimming and J lost 0 bases, with 6 bases between them. Healthy individuals who donated bone marrow served as the donors. This receptor was identified in a man aged 40-49 years in good health and CMV-seronegative. The specimen sequenced was PBMCs. The chain uses TRBV11-1 and TRBJ1-1; TRBD1 is a possible D gene (6 bases). CDR3 coding DNA: TGTGCCAGCAGCTTAGGGACAGTGAACACTGAAGCTTTCTTT. It yields the protein CASSLGTVNTEAFF.